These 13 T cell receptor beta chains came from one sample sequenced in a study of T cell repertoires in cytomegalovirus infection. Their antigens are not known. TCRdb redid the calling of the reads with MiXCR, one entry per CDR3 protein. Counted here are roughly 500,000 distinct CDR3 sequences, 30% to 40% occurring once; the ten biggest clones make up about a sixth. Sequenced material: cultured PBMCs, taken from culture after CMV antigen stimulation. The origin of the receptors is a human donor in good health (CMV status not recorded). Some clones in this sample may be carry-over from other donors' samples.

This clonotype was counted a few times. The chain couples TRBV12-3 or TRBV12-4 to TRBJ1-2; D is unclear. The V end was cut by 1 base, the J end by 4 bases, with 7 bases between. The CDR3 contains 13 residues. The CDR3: CASSLGAGYGYTF. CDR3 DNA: TGTGCCAGCAGTTTAGGAGCGGGCTATGGCTACACCTTC.

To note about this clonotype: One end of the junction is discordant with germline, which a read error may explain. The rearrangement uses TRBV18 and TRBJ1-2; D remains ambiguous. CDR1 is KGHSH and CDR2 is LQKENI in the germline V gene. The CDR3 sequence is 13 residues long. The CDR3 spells CASSPSVDYGHTF. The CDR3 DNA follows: TGTGCCAGCTCACCATCTGTTGATTATGGCCACACCTTC. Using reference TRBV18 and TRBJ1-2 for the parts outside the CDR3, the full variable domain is NAGVMQNPRHLVRRRGQEARLRCSPMKGHSHVYWYRQLPEEGLKFMVYLQKENIIDESGMPKERFSAEFPKEGPSILRIQQVVRGDSAAYFCASSPSVDYGHTFGSGTRLTVV.

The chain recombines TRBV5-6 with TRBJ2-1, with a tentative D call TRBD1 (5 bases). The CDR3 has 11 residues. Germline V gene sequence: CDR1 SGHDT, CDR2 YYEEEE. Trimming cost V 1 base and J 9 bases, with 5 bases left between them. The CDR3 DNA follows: TGTGCCAGCAGCTTGCAGGGTGAGCAGTTCTTC. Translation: CASSLQGEQFF.

The CDR3 nucleotides read TGTGCCAGCGCAGGCAGTCCCACCGGGGAGCTGTTTTTT. Its protein is CASAGSPTGELFF. The rearrangement links TRBV6-6 to TRBJ2-2; D uncertain. The length of the CDR3 is 13 residues. CDR1 is MNHNY, CDR2 SVGAGI, per germline (reference sequence). The V end was cut by 8 bases, the J end by 4 bases, with 11 bases between.

The CDR3, as DNA: TGTGCCAGCAGCTTATTAGGCGGGAGTGCAGATACGCAGTATTTT. Protein: CASSLLGGSADTQYF. The chain uses TRBV13 and TRBJ2-3, with 7 nucleotides matching TRBD2. CDR1 and CDR2 (germline): PRHDT, FYEKMQ (reference sequence). This CDR3 is built from 15 residues. Losses at the gene ends were 2 bases for V and 4 bases for J; bases not matched to a gene: 6.

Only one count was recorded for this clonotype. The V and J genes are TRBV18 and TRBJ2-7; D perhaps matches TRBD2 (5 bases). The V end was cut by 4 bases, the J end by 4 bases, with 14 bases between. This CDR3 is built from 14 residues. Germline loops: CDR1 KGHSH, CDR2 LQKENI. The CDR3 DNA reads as TGTGCCAGCTCACTAGGAGGAAGTGAATACGAGCAGTACGTC. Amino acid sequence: CASSLGGSEYEQYV.

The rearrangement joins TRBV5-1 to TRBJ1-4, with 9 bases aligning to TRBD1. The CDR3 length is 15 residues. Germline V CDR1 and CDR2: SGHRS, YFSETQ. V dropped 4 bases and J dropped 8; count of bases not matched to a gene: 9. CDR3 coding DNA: TGCGCCAGCAGCCCGGAGGGACAGGGAGGGGAAAAACTGTTTTTT. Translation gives CASSPEGQGGEKLFF.

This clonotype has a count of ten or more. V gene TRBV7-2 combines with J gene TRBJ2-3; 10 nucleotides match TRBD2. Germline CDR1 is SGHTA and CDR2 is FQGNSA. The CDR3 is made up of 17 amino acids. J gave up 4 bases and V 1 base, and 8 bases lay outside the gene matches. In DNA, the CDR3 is TGTGCCAGCAGCTTAGGAACTAGCGGGACGAGCGCAGATACGCAGTATTTT. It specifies CASSLGTSGTSADTQYF.

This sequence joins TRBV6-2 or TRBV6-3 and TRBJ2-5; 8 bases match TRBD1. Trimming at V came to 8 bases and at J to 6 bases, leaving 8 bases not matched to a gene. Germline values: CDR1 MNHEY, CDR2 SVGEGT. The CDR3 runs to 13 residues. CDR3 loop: CASDRGEGKTQYF. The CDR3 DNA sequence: TGTGCCAGCGACAGGGGTGAGGGGAAGACCCAGTACTTC.

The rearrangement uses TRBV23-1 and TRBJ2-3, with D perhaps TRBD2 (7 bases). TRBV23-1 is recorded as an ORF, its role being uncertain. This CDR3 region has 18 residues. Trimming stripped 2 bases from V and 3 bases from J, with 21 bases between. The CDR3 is CASSQPLREGVLTDTQYF. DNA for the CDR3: TGCGCCAGCAGTCAACCCCTAAGGGAGGGGGTCTTGACAGATACGCAGTATTTT.

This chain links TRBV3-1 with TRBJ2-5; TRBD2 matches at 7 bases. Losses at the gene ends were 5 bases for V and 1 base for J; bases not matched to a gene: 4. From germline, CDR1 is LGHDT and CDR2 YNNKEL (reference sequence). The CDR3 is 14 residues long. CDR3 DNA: TGTGCCAGCAGCAGACGGACTAGCCAAGAGACCCAGTACTTC. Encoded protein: CASSRRTSQETQYF.

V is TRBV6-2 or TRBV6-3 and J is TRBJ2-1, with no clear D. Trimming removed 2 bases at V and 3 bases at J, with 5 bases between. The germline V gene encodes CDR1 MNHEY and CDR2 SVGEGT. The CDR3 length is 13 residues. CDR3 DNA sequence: TGTGCCAGCAGTTACCGGCGCTACAATGAGCAGTTCTTC. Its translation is CASSYRRYNEQFF.

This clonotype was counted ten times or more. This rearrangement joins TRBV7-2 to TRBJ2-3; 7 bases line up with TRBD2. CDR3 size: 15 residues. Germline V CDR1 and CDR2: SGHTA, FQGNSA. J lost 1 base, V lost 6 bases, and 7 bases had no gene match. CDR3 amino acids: CASSLERGRTDTQYF. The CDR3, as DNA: TGTGCCAGCAGTTTGGAGCGGGGCCGCACAGATACGCAGTATTTT. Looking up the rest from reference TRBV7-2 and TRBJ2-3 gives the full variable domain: GAGVSQSPSNKVTEKGKDVELRCDPISGHTALYWYRQSLGQGLEFLIYFQGNSAPDKSGLPSDRFSAERTGGSVSTLTIQRTQQEDSAVYLCASSLERGRTDTQYFGPGTRLTVL.